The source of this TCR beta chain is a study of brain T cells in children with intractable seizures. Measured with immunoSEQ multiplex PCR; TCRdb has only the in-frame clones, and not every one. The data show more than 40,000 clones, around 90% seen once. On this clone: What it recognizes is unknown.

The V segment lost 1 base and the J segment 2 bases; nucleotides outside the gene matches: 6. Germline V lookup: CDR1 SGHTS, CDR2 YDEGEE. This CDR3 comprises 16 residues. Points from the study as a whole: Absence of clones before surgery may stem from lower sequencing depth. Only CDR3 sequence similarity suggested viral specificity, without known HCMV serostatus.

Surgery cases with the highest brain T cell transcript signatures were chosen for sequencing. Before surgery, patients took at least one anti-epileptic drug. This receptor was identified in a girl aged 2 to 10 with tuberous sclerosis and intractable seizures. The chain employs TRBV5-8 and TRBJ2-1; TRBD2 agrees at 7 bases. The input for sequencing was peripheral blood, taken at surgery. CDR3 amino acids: CASSLFRGGTYNEQFF. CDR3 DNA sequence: TGTGCCAGCAGCTTGTTTCGCGGGGGAACCTACAATGAGCAGTTCTTC.